Below are 30 T cell receptor beta chains sequenced from a single sample in a study of T cell clones after liver transplantation (dated by TCRdb to the late 2010s). No antigen has been assigned to these receptors. The library came from the immunoSEQ multiplex PCR assay. Not all clones reach the TCRdb copy of this immuneACCESS table, which keeps in-frame sequences only. Checked studies attribute under half of the gap to unresolved V genes and leave the rest unexplained. The sample contains about 5,800 clones, 30% to 35% of them found a single time. Jointly, the top ten make up about a sixth of the sample. Alloreactive TCRbeta sequences were defined by sequencing of proliferating CFSE-low cells from the MLR. Source material: CD4+ T cells from cultured PBMCs. These receptors were collected from a human patient who received a liver transplant. After a transplant, some T cells may be of graft donor origin.

A few counts support this clone. The genes are TRBV30 and TRBJ2-1; D is ambiguous. The length of the CDR3 is 11 residues. The germline gives CDR1 GTSNPN, CDR2 SVGIG (reference sequence). The V and J ends lost 2 bases and 10 bases respectively, with 9 bases between them. This CDR3 reads CAWSNPGEQFF. The CDR3 DNA is TGTGCCTGGAGTAACCCCGGGGAGCAGTTCTTC.

This clone was observed a few times. The gene calls are TRBV2 and TRBJ2-7, with 7 bases lining up with TRBD2. Germline trimming cut 3 bases from V and 3 bases from J; bases unmatched to any gene: 5. Germline V gives CDR1 SNHLY, CDR2 FYNNEI. CDR3 length: 14 amino acids. The CDR3 nucleotides read TGTGCCAGCAGTGAGGCTAGCGGCCGCTACGAGCAGTACTTC. Translating it yields CASSEASGRYEQYF. The full variable domain, with the rest looked up from reference TRBV2 and TRBJ2-7, is EPEVTQTPSHQVTQMGQEVILRCVPISNHLYFYWYRQILGQKVEFLVSFYNNEISEKSEIFDDQFSVERPDGSNFTLKIRSTKLEDSAMYFCASSEASGRYEQYFGPGTRLTVT.

Comments on this clone: One end of the junction varies from germline; a read error may be responsible. In the same sample, other DNA sequences code for this CDR3. V is TRBV7-9 and J is TRBJ1-2; D is uncertain. Germline V gene lookup returns CDR1 SEHNR and CDR2 FQNEAQ (reference sequence). This CDR3 region has 14 residues. The CDR3: CASSFTGANYGYTF. The CDR3 region has the DNA TGTGCTAGCAGCTTTACGGGAGCTAACTATGGCTACACCTTC.

This clone is medium-sized within its sample. Other DNA variants within this sample encode the same CDR3. The gene calls are TRBV5-1 and TRBJ2-7, with 8 nucleotides matching TRBD2. Germline-derived CDR1 and CDR2 are SGHRS and YFSETQ. V dropped 0 bases and J dropped 4; count of bases not matched to a gene: 9. CDR3 length equals 16 residues. DNA for the CDR3: TGCGCCAGCAGCTTGGCCGGGGGGGCGATATTGTACGAGCAGTACTTC. It is translated as CASSLAGGAILYEQYF.

This clone appeared a few times. An end of the junction does not agree with germline; a read error may underlie this. The chain combines TRBV5-1 with TRBJ1-2; TRBD1 agrees at 8 bases. Germline CDR1 and CDR2: SGHRS and YFSETQ. This CDR3 region has 17 residues. The CDR3 spells CARSLGVGARGLYGYTF. The CDR3 DNA reads TGCGCCCGCAGCTTGGGGGTGGGGGCCAGGGGGCTGTATGGCTACACCTTC.

This clone was picked up a small number of times. The V gene is TRBV28, the J gene TRBJ1-2; possible D gene TRBD1, 6 bases. The germline V and J ends were trimmed by 6 bases and 4 bases, with 21 bases remaining between them. Germline CDR1 is MDHEN and CDR2 is SYDVKM. The CDR3 totals 16 residues. CDR3 residues: CASRVSGGGGGYGYTF. The CDR3 bases are TGTGCCAGCAGAGTTTCCGGTGGGGGGGGCGGCTATGGCTACACCTTC.

This chain connects TRBV18 to TRBJ2-7; D not resolved. Germline assignment: CDR1 KGHSH and CDR2 LQKENI. V was trimmed by 4 bases and J by 0 bases, leaving 13 bases between them. CDR3 length: 15 residues. The CDR3 coding sequence is TGTGCCAGCTCACGGAGACACGAGAGCTCCTACGAGCAGTACTTC. Translating gives CASSRRHESSYEQYF.

CDR3 sequence: CASSDQGYTEAFF. The CDR3 DNA follows: TGTGCCAGCAGTGATCAGGGATACACTGAAGCTTTCTTT. The rearrangement joins TRBV6-1 to TRBJ1-1, with TRBD1 as a possible D gene (5 bases). CDR3 length: 13 residues. V was pared by 3 bases and J by 3 bases, with 8 bases between. CDR1 MNHNS and CDR2 SASEGT come from the germline V gene.

In this sample, this clone turned up once. This rearrangement joins TRBV4-3 to TRBJ2-1, with no clear D. CDR3 length equals 16 residues. Per germline, CDR1 LGHNA and CDR2 YSLEER. V lost 0 bases and J lost 2, with 11 bases in between. This chain's CDR3 is CASSQEASFPYNEQFF. CDR3 bases: TGCGCCAGCAGCCAAGAGGCTAGTTTTCCCTACAATGAGCAGTTCTTC.

The chain employs TRBV15 and TRBJ1-5, with D tentatively TRBD1 (6 bases). This CDR3 contains 16 residues. Trimming pared 0 bases from V and 6 bases from J, leaving 15 bases between. In germline, CDR1 is LNHNV, CDR2 YYDKDF (reference sequence). The CDR3 sequence is CATSRDWRGGGQPQHF. The CDR3 coding sequence is TGTGCCACCAGCAGAGATTGGAGAGGGGGAGGTCAGCCCCAGCATTTT.

This clone was observed a handful of times. V is TRBV30 and J is TRBJ1-5; D is possibly TRBD1 (5 bases). V lost 4 bases and J lost 6, with 13 bases in between. The CDR3 extends over 13 amino acids. Germline assignment: CDR1 GTSNPN and CDR2 SVGIG (reference sequence). Here the CDR3 reads CAWTGGGGQPQHF. The CDR3 nucleotides are TGTGCCTGGACTGGGGGGGGAGGTCAGCCCCAGCATTTT.

This clone was seen more than once but under ten times. The rearrangement uses TRBV14 and TRBJ2-3; D tentatively reads TRBD1 or TRBD2 (5 bases each). The CDR3 extends over 16 amino acids. V dropped 0 bases and J dropped 4 bases, with 14 bases sitting between them. Germline V gene lookup returns CDR1 SGHDN and CDR2 FVKESK. The CDR3, as DNA: TGTGCCAGCAGCCAAGATTGGAGATGGGGGTCAGATACGCAGTATTTT. It specifies CASSQDWRWGSDTQYF.

This rearrangement joins TRBV6-5 to TRBJ2-5; 7 bases are shared with TRBD2. V was pared by 5 bases and J by 5 bases, with 5 bases of the junction left unmatched. This CDR3 is built from 13 residues. Germline lookup yields CDR1 MNHEY and CDR2 SVGAGI. The CDR3 here is CASSTLARETQYF. The CDR3 DNA follows: TGTGCCAGCAGTACACTAGCGAGGGAGACCCAGTACTTC.

The V call is TRBV19, the J call TRBJ2-1, with D possibly matching TRBD1 (6 bases). V lost 9 bases, J lost 0 bases, and 24 bases lay in between. The CDR3 is made up of 18 amino acids. The germline V gene has CDR1 LNHDA and CDR2 SQIVND (reference sequence). The DNA for the CDR3 is TGTGCCAGCGCCAGGGGCAAAAATCCAGCGGCCTCCTACAATGAGCAGTTCTTC. Its protein is CASARGKNPAASYNEQFF. Full variable domain (missing parts from reference TRBV19 and TRBJ2-1): DGGITQSPKYLFRKEGQNVTLSCEQNLNHDAMYWYRQDPGQGLRLIYYSQIVNDFQKGDIAEGYSVSREKKESFPLTVTSAQKNPTAFYLCASARGKNPAASYNEQFFGPGTRLTVL.

The V and J genes are TRBV5-1 and TRBJ2-1, with 10 bases aligning to TRBD2. V lost 8 bases to trimming and J lost 5 bases; unmatched junction nucleotides: 4. This CDR3 comprises 13 residues. From germline, CDR1 is SGHRS and CDR2 YFSETQ. The CDR3 protein is CASRTSGNNEQFF. CDR3 in DNA: TGCGCCAGTCGGACTAGCGGTAACAATGAGCAGTTCTTC.

In this sample, this clone turned up a few times. This sequence joins TRBV5-4 and TRBJ1-6, with D uncertain. The V end lost 4 bases, the J end lost 8 bases, and 10 bases lay between the germline ends. Germline V lookup: CDR1 SGHNT, CDR2 YYREEE (reference sequence). The CDR3 runs to 13 residues. For the CDR3, the DNA is TGTGCCAGCAGCCTAGAGGCGTATTCACCCCTCCACTTT. It encodes CASSLEAYSPLHF.

This clone turned up a few times. This chain uses TRBV28 with TRBJ1-5, with TRBD1 identical over 7 bases. The CDR3 loop spans 15 amino acids. V was pared by 8 bases and J by 3 bases, with 10 bases of the junction left unmatched. Germline CDR1 and CDR2: MDHEN and SYDVKM. The CDR3 spells CASRPGGDYNQPQHF. The CDR3 DNA sequence: TGTGCCAGCCGTCCAGGGGGGGACTACAATCAGCCCCAGCATTTT. The variable domain in full, completed from reference TRBV28 and TRBJ1-5, reads DVKVTQSSRYLVKRTGEKVFLECVQDMDHENMFWYRQDPGLGLRLIYFSYDVKMKEKGDIPEGYSVSREKKERFSLILESASTNQTSMYLCASRPGGDYNQPQHFGDGTRLSIL.

The chain has TRBV7-2 and TRBJ2-5, with D possibly called TRBD1 or TRBD2 (5 bases each). V lost 3 bases and J lost 2, with 7 bases in between. The germline CDR1 and CDR2 sequences are SGHTA and FQGNSA. The CDR3 is 13 amino acids. CDR3: CASSFGAQETQYF. DNA of the CDR3: TGTGCCAGCAGCTTCGGGGCACAAGAGACCCAGTACTTC.

This chain connects TRBV18 to TRBJ2-6; tentatively, D is TRBD1 (6 bases). The CDR3 loop spans 15 amino acids. The germline V and J ends were trimmed by 5 bases and 0 bases, with 8 bases remaining between them. The germline CDR1 and CDR2 sequences are KGHSH and LQKENI. The CDR3 loop reads CASSGQPSGANVLTF. The CDR3 DNA reads TGTGCCAGCTCAGGACAGCCCTCTGGGGCCAACGTCCTGACTTTC. Complete variable domain (other parts from reference TRBV18 and TRBJ2-6): NAGVMQNPRHLVRRRGQEARLRCSPMKGHSHVYWYRQLPEEGLKFMVYLQKENIIDESGMPKERFSAEFPKEGPSILRIQQVVRGDSAAYFCASSGQPSGANVLTFGAGSRLTVL.

V is TRBV18 and J is TRBJ1-4; the D gene is possibly TRBD1 (6 bases). This CDR3 comprises 15 residues. Germline V CDR1 and CDR2: KGHSH, LQKENI. The germline V and J ends were trimmed by 5 bases and 4 bases, with 14 bases remaining between them. The CDR3 is CASSVGTNLNEKLFF. Here the CDR3 DNA reads TGTGCCAGCTCAGTCGGGACAAATCTTAATGAAAAACTGTTTTTT.

V usage is TRBV28 and J usage is TRBJ1-1; D unresolved. Germline V gene sequence: CDR1 MDHEN, CDR2 SYDVKM. CDR3 length: 14 residues. The ends were cut back, 7 bases at V and 4 bases at J, with 16 bases in the middle. Here the CDR3 DNA reads TGTGCCAGCAACCAAAGGTCGTTCAGCACTGAAGCTTTCTTT. This translates into CASNQRSFSTEAFF.

Only a few counts were recorded for this clone. The V and J genes are TRBV5-3 and TRBJ1-1; a possible D gene is TRBD1 (6 bases). TRBV5-3 is sorted into the ORF group, with uncertain function. Trimming removed 3 bases at V and 5 bases at J, with 11 bases between. The CDR3 length is 13 residues. The CDR3 loop reads CARSSGQSTEAFF. The CDR3 DNA is TGTGCCAGAAGCTCAGGACAGTCGACTGAAGCTTTCTTT.

The chain has TRBV7-2 and TRBJ1-3, with D unclear. Deletions cut 1 base from V and 2 bases from J, with 9 bases between. Per germline, CDR1 SGHTA and CDR2 FQGNSA. The CDR3 consists of 15 residues. Here the CDR3 reads CASSLEAGAGNTIYF. CDR3 nucleotide sequence: TGTGCCAGCAGCTTAGAGGCAGGAGCTGGAAACACCATATATTTT.

V gene TRBV6-1 combines with J gene TRBJ2-7; D might be TRBD1 (6 bases). The CDR3 is 13 amino acids. The germline V gene has CDR1 MNHNS and CDR2 SASEGT. Trimming cost V 7 bases and J 7 bases, with 17 bases left between them. The CDR3 spells CASTTPGTTEQYF. CDR3 in DNA: TGTGCCAGCACTACCCCAGGGACAACTGAGCAGTACTTC.

V and J are TRBV19 and TRBJ1-2; the D is unclear. Per the germline V gene, CDR1 is LNHDA and CDR2 is SQIVND (reference sequence). The CDR3 covers 14 residues. V was clipped by 7 bases and J by 8 bases, with 20 bases between them. The CDR3 reads CASTQSLGRYGYTF. The CDR3 DNA reads as TGTGCCAGTACCCAGTCTCTCGGCAGGTACGGCTACACCTTC. The variable domain in full, with the rest retrieved from reference TRBV19 and TRBJ1-2, is DGGITQSPKYLFRKEGQNVTLSCEQNLNHDAMYWYRQDPGQGLRLIYYSQIVNDFQKGDIAEGYSVSREKKESFPLTVTSAQKNPTAFYLCASTQSLGRYGYTFGSGTRLTVV.

The J gene is TRBJ2-3, the V gene TRBV5-1; 9 bases align to TRBD1. CDR1 is SGHRS, CDR2 YFSETQ, per germline. The trim removed 2 bases at V and 5 bases at J, leaving 6 bases unmatched. The CDR3 has 15 residues. The CDR3 nucleotides are TGCGCCAGCAGCTTCGGGACAGGGCAGGAAGATACGCAGTATTTT. Protein: CASSFGTGQEDTQYF.

This clone was observed a handful of times. The chain combines TRBV25-1 with TRBJ2-3; the D is unclear. CDR1 and CDR2 from the germline V gene are MGHDK and SYGVNS. The V and J ends lost 5 bases and 0 bases respectively, with 3 bases between them. The length of the CDR3 is 12 residues. DNA for the CDR3: TGTGCCAGCAGTAGGAGCACAGATACGCAGTATTTT. Its protein is CASSRSTDTQYF.

Points on this clone: A read error is the likely source, as a far larger clone sits one nucleotide away. The sample contains more than one DNA sequence encoding this CDR3. V and J are TRBV7-2 and TRBJ2-5; the match to TRBD2 covers 11 bases. The CDR3 has 16 amino acids. Germline V gene sequence: CDR1 SGHTA, CDR2 FQGNSA. This CDR3 is CASSLISGGAGETQYF. The CDR3 region has the DNA TGCGCCAGCAGCTTAATTAGCGGGGGGGCGGGTGAGACCCAGTACTTC.

Notes on this clone: It differs at one base from a far larger clone, so likely a read error. The rearrangement uses TRBV7-2 and TRBJ2-5; 13 nucleotides align to TRBD2. The CDR3 covers 16 residues. Germline CDR1 is SGHTA and CDR2 is FQGNSA. V was clipped by 2 bases and J by 4 bases; unmatched bases: 4. DNA of the CDR3: TGTGCCAGCAGCTTAACTAGCGGGGGGGAAGGAGAGACCCAGTACTTC. Translation gives CASSLTSGGEGETQYF.

Comment on this clone: With only one base between it and a far larger clone, this is likely a read error. The rearrangement uses TRBV7-2 and TRBJ2-5; TRBD2 matches 11 bases. The CDR3 has 16 residues. Germline V gene data show CDR1 as SGHTA and CDR2 as FQGNSA. The CDR3 here is CGSSLISGGAGETQYF. The CDR3 DNA follows: TGTGGCAGCAGCTTAATTAGCGGGGGGGCGGGTGAGACCCAGTACTTC. Together with reference TRBV7-2 and TRBJ2-5, the CDR3 gives the full variable domain: GAGVSQSPSNKVTEKGKDVELRCDPISGHTALYWYRQSLGQGLEFLIYFQGNSAPDKSGLPSDRFSAERTGGSVSTLTIQRTQQEDSAVYLCGSSLISGGAGETQYFGPGTRLLVL.